This TCR beta chain was captured by sequencing in a study of a mutant IDH1 vaccine in newly diagnosed glioma. Study as a whole: Radiotherapy, temozolomide, or both had been given previously, and both were given to most.

Comments on this clone: As yet, its antigen is unknown.

Study-level findings and limits: Across multiple MHC alleles, almost 95% of patients had vaccine-induced responses.

Produced via immunoSEQ multiplex PCR; TCRdb's table is partial and in-frame only. The data show some 67,000 clones, with around four fifths seen just once and over 4% held by the top ten. The time point is: baseline, week 1 (first vaccination visit). The treatment is: pre-vaccination baseline after standard-of-care therapy. Germline values: CDR1 MNHEY, CDR2 SMNVEV (reference sequence). The CDR3 is 16 residues long. Trimming took off 3 bases at V and 0 bases at J, with 9 bases between the two ends. The chain has TRBV27 and TRBJ2-6; no definite D call. The sequence was collected from a woman aged 18-30 years with glioma. Some clones in this sample may be carry-over from other donors' samples. Here the sequenced sample was peripheral blood mononuclear cells (PBMCs), taken from a glioma patient treated with radiotherapy, temozolomide or both. The CDR3 protein is CASSFVGGSGANVLTF. CDR3 DNA sequence: TGTGCCAGCAGTTTTGTCGGCGGCTCTGGGGCCAACGTCCTGACTTTC.